The TCR beta chain under discussion was sequenced for a study of T cell responses to AZD1222 COVID-19 vaccine (dated by TCRdb to about 2021). With respect to the entire study: TCR sequencing covered 230 or so trial participants: nearly 210 given two doses of AZD1222 and about 26 given two doses of MenACWY control vaccine. Trial participants were enrolled by age into subgroups of 18-55, 56-69 and 70-plus years, and around 140, 26 and 57 TCR-sequenced participants, respectively, were included in these subgroups.

Beyond this particular receptor, the publication reports: Vaccine-associated CD4 TCRs spanned the whole spike protein, with dominant responses in regions 160-218 and 743-854. Nearly half of unique spike-specific TCRs reportedly recognized epitopes outside regions mutated in the B.1.351 and B.1.1.7 variants. Only five to seven AZD1222 recipients were SARS-CoV-2 seropositive at baseline, limiting conclusions about previously exposed vaccinees. A significant rise in spike-specific TCR breadth and depth was observed after two AZD1222 doses relative to day 0 and relative to MenACWY recipients. Because no samples from the day 14 peak response were available, repertoires could be characterized only after the peak T cell response. Most participants were white British and females outnumbered males, and the authors suggested that clonal diversity may have been underestimated. The 56-69-year group was small, and its depth increase did not reach significance, likely because of low power.

In the case of this clone: Its antigen is unknown. Base qualities are not provided; no much larger clone lies one nucleotide away.

The sample's time point label, in plain terms: about 28 days (+/-7) after the second vaccine dose. AZD1222 recipients given second doses at about 4 weeks or at about 12 weeks were pooled, since spike-specific TCR depth and breadth were not found to differ between the two schedules. Vaccinee samples were obtained from the UK trials COV001 and COV002, which included a single-blind randomized controlled phase 2/3 trial of AZD1222 (ChAdOx1 nCoV-19) in healthy adults. For TCRbeta chain sequencing, PBMC samples were collected from trial participants at day 0 and at day 28 after the second dose. The CDR3 regions of human TCRbeta chains were analyzed by immunosequencing. As for how the authors treated the data: Repertoire TCRs were matched against a reference library of SARS-CoV-2-specific TCRs generated with the MIRA antigen-specificity platform. Breadth meant the fraction of unique TCRs that were SARS-CoV-2-associated, whereas depth meant the fraction of total T cells that were SARS-CoV-2-associated. Using the MIRA data, each spike-specific TCR was assigned both to the spike region to which the TCR was reactive and to a CD4 or CD8 class. Log10-transformed breadth and depth values were compared by one-way ANOVA with Sidak's multiple comparisons tests. Sourced from immuneACCESS, this table was stored by TCRdb with only in-frame sequences that have V and J called. A share of the clones is absent; for the studies checked, an unresolved V gene accounts for under half, and the remainder has no known explanation. The V and J calls and the clone size are those of that table, but D and trimming were determined from the DNA. The sample includes some 120,000 clones, with roughly nine tenths observed a single time. Roughly 8.9% of the sample is in the top ten clones.

The receptor was derived from an adult who received the AZD1222 COVID-19 vaccine. Specimen: peripheral blood, collected 28 days after the second AZD1222 dose.

The DNA reads TGTGCCAGCAGCTTAGATCGGGGCACAGATACGCAGTATTTT. This codes for CASSLDRGTDTQYF. The chain employs TRBV7-9 and TRBJ2-3, with the D gene uncertain. CDR1 SEHNR and CDR2 FQNEAQ are derived from the germline V gene (reference sequence). The CDR3 has 14 amino acids, counting the end cysteine and phenylalanine. Just the 42-base CDR3 DNA is kept, in frame starting at base 1. V is pared back by 1 base and J by 1 base, with 6 bases lying between the germline termini. Reference TRBV7-9 and TRBJ2-3 proteins supply the regions before and after the CDR3; the full variable domain is: DTGVSQNPRHKITKRGQNVTFRCDPISEHNRLYWYRQTLGQGPEFLTYFQNEAQLEKSRLLSDRFSAERPKGSFSTLEIQRTEQGDSAMYLCASSLDRGTDTQYFGPGTRLTVL.